This entry lists 28 T cell receptor beta chains sequenced from one sample in a study of shared clonotypes between healthy human individuals. Clones were sequenced by immunoSEQ multiplex PCR, and TCRdb holds only the in-frame ones, with some missing. The sample shows around 2,000,000 clones, 85% to 95% of them seen only once. The sequencing input was naive CD4+ T cells sorted from blood. Subset reported: CD45RA+ positively selected. Receptor source: a man younger than 35 in good health.

J is TRBJ1-1 and V is TRBV7-9, with TRBD1 identical over 8 bases. This CDR3 has 15 residues. CDR1 SEHNR and CDR2 FQNEAQ come from the germline V gene (reference sequence). V was pared by 5 bases and J by 6 bases, with 11 bases of the junction left unmatched. This chain's CDR3 is CASSPGDRGTPEAFF. CDR3 DNA sequence: TGTGCCAGCAGCCCTGGTGACAGGGGAACTCCTGAAGCTTTCTTT.

This clone was seen a single time. This chain connects TRBV30 to TRBJ2-7; D might be TRBD1 (6 bases). This CDR3 is built from 14 residues. CDR1 and CDR2 from the germline V gene are GTSNPN and SVGIG (reference sequence). With 1 base removed from V and 4 bases from J, the gap between germline ends came to 14 bases. The DNA of the CDR3 is TGTGCCTGGAGTGCCGGGACAACTCCTTACGAGCAGTACTTC. Its translation is CAWSAGTTPYEQYF.

The rearrangement joins TRBV5-1 to TRBJ2-7, with a weak D call TRBD2 (6 bases). The CDR3 has 15 amino acids. V lost 0 bases, J lost 1 base, and 11 bases lay in between. Germline V CDR1 and CDR2: SGHRS, YFSETQ. CDR3 sequence: CASSLGGGHSYEQYF. CDR3 coding DNA: TGCGCCAGCAGCTTGGGGGGAGGTCATTCCTACGAGCAGTACTTC.

This chain connects TRBV5-1 to TRBJ2-2; the match to TRBD2 covers 10 bases. The CDR3 totals 16 residues. CDR1 is SGHRS, CDR2 YFSETQ, per germline. V shed 1 base, J shed 7 bases, and the junction held 7 bases outside the gene matches. This CDR3 reads CASSLTSGARGGELFF. The DNA for the CDR3 is TGCGCCAGCAGCTTGACTAGCGGGGCCCGCGGCGGGGAGCTGTTTTTT. The full variable domain, with the rest looked up from reference TRBV5-1 and TRBJ2-2, is KAGVTQTPRYLIKTRGQQVTLSCSPISGHRSVSWYQQTPGQGLQFLFEYFSETQRNKGNFPGRFSGRQFSNSRSEMNVSTLELGDSALYLCASSLTSGARGGELFFGEGSRLTVL.

The chain combines TRBV11-2 with TRBJ2-5; no clear D gene. V gave up 2 bases and J gave up 5 bases, with 12 bases separating them. CDR1 SGHAT and CDR2 FQNNGV come from the germline V gene. This CDR3 has 14 amino acids. CDR3 region: CASSLRSRPETQYF. The CDR3, as DNA: TGTGCCAGCAGCTTAAGGTCCAGGCCGGAGACCCAGTACTTC. Looking up the rest from reference TRBV11-2 and TRBJ2-5 gives the full variable domain: EAGVAQSPRYKIIEKRQSVAFWCNPISGHATLYWYQQILGQGPKLLIQFQNNGVVDDSQLPKDRFSAERLKGVDSTLKIQPAKLEDSAVYLCASSLRSRPETQYFGPGTRLLVL.

This clone was observed a single time. The chain joins TRBV28 to TRBJ2-1; perhaps TRBD2 as D (6 bases). Germline assignment: CDR1 MDHEN and CDR2 SYDVKM. This CDR3 has 16 amino acids. Trimming removed 10 bases from V and 4 bases from J, with 23 bases in between. The CDR3 spells CATKNKVEGGYNEQFF. Here the CDR3 DNA reads TGTGCCACCAAAAACAAAGTGGAGGGAGGATACAATGAGCAGTTCTTC.

As to this clone: The sample carries other DNA sequences with the same CDR3. J is TRBJ1-2 and V is TRBV6-1, with no clear D. Trimming cost V 2 bases and J 2 bases, with 6 bases left between them. This CDR3 has 13 amino acids. Germline CDR1 reads MNHNS; CDR2 reads SASEGT. The CDR3 nucleotides are TGTGCCAGCAGTGAATCCGGGAACTATGGCTACACCTTC. Its protein product is CASSESGNYGYTF.

This chain uses TRBV29-1 with TRBJ1-1, with 8 bases lining up with TRBD1. V dropped 4 bases and J dropped 5; count of bases not matched to a gene: 9. Germline lookup yields CDR1 SQVTM and CDR2 ANQGSEA. This CDR3 is 14 amino acids long. The CDR3 loop is CSVVPGGWGTEAFF. The DNA of the CDR3 is TGCAGCGTTGTTCCAGGGGGCTGGGGTACTGAAGCTTTCTTT.

V usage is TRBV18 and J usage is TRBJ1-2; D possibly corresponds to TRBD1 (6 bases). CDR1 and CDR2 from the germline V gene are KGHSH and LQKENI. This CDR3 is built from 16 residues. Trimming removed 0 bases at V and 0 bases at J, with 11 bases between. The CDR3 DNA follows: TGTGCCAGCTCACCACCCGGGGGCATAACTAACTATGGCTACACCTTC. Its translation is CASSPPGGITNYGYTF.

This sequence joins TRBV7-2 and TRBJ1-6; 8 bases agree with TRBD1. Germline trimming cut 4 bases from V and 5 bases from J; bases unmatched to any gene: 4. CDR3 length: 15 amino acids. Germline CDR1 is SGHTA and CDR2 is FQGNSA. CDR3 sequence: CASSSRTGHNSPLHF. CDR3 nucleotide sequence: TGTGCCAGCAGCTCCCGGACAGGGCATAATTCACCCCTCCACTTT.

The J gene is TRBJ2-2, the V gene TRBV6-1, with TRBD1 matching 10 bases. Germline assignment: CDR1 MNHNS and CDR2 SASEGT. This CDR3 spans 18 amino acids. V lost 4 bases to trimming and J lost 5 bases; unmatched junction nucleotides: 13. The CDR3 loop reads CASSATWTGGISTGELFF. The CDR3 nucleotides are TGTGCCAGCAGTGCGACCTGGACAGGGGGTATTAGTACCGGGGAGCTGTTTTTT.

The rearrangement links TRBV6-4 to TRBJ2-2, with no clear D. The CDR3 extends over 13 amino acids. Germline V gene data show CDR1 as MRHNA and CDR2 as SNTAGT. Trimming took 2 bases from V and 4 from J, leaving 5 bases between them. CDR3 bases: TGTGCCAGCAGTGACCGTCTCACCGGGGAGCTGTTTTTT. Encoded protein: CASSDRLTGELFF.

This chain connects TRBV5-1 to TRBJ2-1; D uncertain. The V gene's germline CDR1 is SGHRS and CDR2 YFSETQ. V was pared by 4 bases and J by 7 bases, with 12 bases between. The CDR3 loop spans 13 amino acids. CDR3 nucleotide sequence: TGCGCCAGCAGCCAGGACGGTGGGAATGAGCAGTTCTTC. Its translation: CASSQDGGNEQFF.

The chain uses TRBV15 and TRBJ2-2, with 7 bases aligning to TRBD1. The CDR3 is 16 amino acids. Germline lookup yields CDR1 LNHNV and CDR2 YYDKDF (reference sequence). V lost 4 bases to trimming and J lost 4 bases; unmatched junction nucleotides: 9. CDR3 sequence: CATSTGDRAFTGELFF. The CDR3 DNA follows: TGTGCCACCAGCACAGGTGACAGGGCTTTCACCGGGGAGCTGTTTTTT.

The chain recombines TRBV29-1 with TRBJ2-1; 7 positions match TRBD2. CDR1 is SQVTM, CDR2 ANQGSEA, per germline. The CDR3 sequence is 14 residues long. The V segment lost 4 bases and the J segment 0 bases; nucleotides outside the gene matches: 3. CDR3 sequence reads: CSVGSSGSYNEQFF. The CDR3 DNA reads as TGCAGCGTTGGGTCTAGCGGCTCCTACAATGAGCAGTTCTTC.

V is TRBV11-2 and J is TRBJ1-2, with D perhaps TRBD1 (5 bases). Germline V gene lookup returns CDR1 SGHAT and CDR2 FQNNGV. This CDR3 is 19 amino acids long. Trimming pared 6 bases from V and 0 bases from J, leaving 26 bases between. The CDR3 region has the DNA TGTGCCAGCAGGCCGGAGGAGTGGGGGAAAAAATCTTCTAACTATGGCTACACCTTC. This sequence encodes CASRPEEWGKKSSNYGYTF.

The V call is TRBV10-3, the J call TRBJ1-1, with TRBD1 identical over 11 bases. CDR1 is ENHRY and CDR2 is SYGVKD in the germline V gene. This CDR3 contains 14 residues. Trimming at V came to 4 bases and at J to 5 bases, leaving 3 bases not matched to a gene. The CDR3 DNA is TGTGCCATCAGTGCGGGACAGGGGGATACTGAAGCTTTCTTT. Its translation is CAISAGQGDTEAFF.

As for this clone: One base away lies a much larger clone, so this may be a sequencing read error. The CDR3 carries no conserved terminal phenylalanine or tryptophan, so it likely arises from a read error. The chain has TRBV2 and TRBJ2-7; TRBD2 matches at 11 bases. After removal of 5 bases from V and 4 bases from J, the junction contained 7 bases not matched to a gene. Germline CDR1 SNHLY, CDR2 FYNNEI. The CDR3 is 15 residues long. For the CDR3, the DNA is TGTGCCAGCAGTACGGGACTAGCGGTACCTTACGAGCAGTACCTC. As protein: CASSTGLAVPYEQYL.

Notes on this clone: A read error is possible here, since a much larger clone lies one base away. Other DNA sequences in this specimen translate into the identical CDR3. The rearrangement links TRBV2 to TRBJ2-7, with D unresolved. V was clipped by 6 bases and J by 0 bases, with 3 bases between them. Germline V gene data show CDR1 as SNHLY and CDR2 as FYNNEI. The CDR3 sequence is 11 residues long. The CDR3 DNA sequence: TGTGCCAGCAGCCCCTCCTACGAGCAGTACTTC. Translation gives CASSPSYEQYF.

The table lists this clone with a count of one. The rearrangement links TRBV15 to TRBJ2-1; 8 bases are shared with TRBD2. Germline CDR1 LNHNV, CDR2 YYDKDF (reference sequence). This CDR3 spans 16 amino acids. V gave up 5 bases and J gave up 6 bases; unmatched junction bases: 12. CDR3 amino acids: CATSGPPAGGFNEQFF. The CDR3 nucleotides are TGTGCCACCAGCGGACCCCCTGCGGGAGGATTCAATGAGCAGTTCTTC.

J is TRBJ2-2 and V is TRBV29-1; a weak D match, TRBD2 (6 bases). Trimming pared 4 bases from V and 2 bases from J, leaving 11 bases between. Germline CDR1 SQVTM, CDR2 ANQGSEA. The CDR3 length is 14 residues. This chain's CDR3 is CSVGASVNTGELFF. DNA for the CDR3: TGCAGCGTTGGGGCTAGCGTTAACACCGGGGAGCTGTTTTTT.

The CDR3 here is CASSFSRSSGELFF. DNA for the CDR3: TGTGCCAGCAGCTTTAGTCGCTCTTCCGGGGAGCTGTTTTTT. The chain recombines TRBV7-2 with TRBJ2-2; D not resolved. Trimming left V 3 bases short and J 6 bases short, with 11 bases between. Germline V gene sequence: CDR1 SGHTA, CDR2 FQGNSA. The CDR3 extends over 14 amino acids.

The V gene is TRBV5-1, the J gene TRBJ2-6; D might be TRBD1 (5 bases). Between the trimmed V and J ends, which lost 0 bases and 0 bases, there was a span of 16 bases. The CDR3 covers 19 residues. The germline gives CDR1 SGHRS, CDR2 YFSETQ. The CDR3: CASSLVPGISLSGANVLTF. As DNA, the CDR3 is TGCGCCAGCAGCTTGGTCCCAGGGATTAGCCTCTCTGGGGCCAACGTCCTGACTTTC.

This chain joins TRBV6-6 and TRBJ1-1; D might be TRBD1 (6 bases). Per the germline V gene, CDR1 is MNHNY and CDR2 is SVGAGI (reference sequence). Trimming cost V 10 bases and J 3 bases, with 18 bases left between them. This CDR3 is 14 amino acids long. The DNA for the CDR3 is TGTGCCACCACCCCCGGACAGCGTTACACTGAAGCTTTCTTT. This codes for CATTPGQRYTEAFF.

V and J are TRBV27 and TRBJ1-1, with 10 bases identical to TRBD1. Germline CDR1 MNHEY, CDR2 SMNVEV (reference sequence). The CDR3 runs 15 residues. Trimming at V came to 3 bases and at J to 6 bases, leaving 7 bases not matched to a gene. The CDR3 reads CASSFHRDRGPEAFF. The CDR3 region has the DNA TGTGCCAGCAGTTTCCACCGGGACAGGGGCCCTGAAGCTTTCTTT.

V is TRBV5-1 and J is TRBJ1-1, with D unclear. Trimming removed 4 bases at V and 2 bases at J, with 9 bases between. The V gene's germline CDR1 is SGHRS and CDR2 YFSETQ. The CDR3 runs to 13 residues. CDR3 sequence (DNA): TGCGCCAGCAGCCTACAAACCAACACTGAAGCTTTCTTT. It yields the protein CASSLQTNTEAFF.

As concerns this clone: Given a much more abundant clone one base away, this may be a read error. V usage is TRBV4-1 and J usage is TRBJ1-5; D is uncertain. Germline V gene lookup returns CDR1 MGHRA and CDR2 YSYEKL. The CDR3 contains 16 residues. The CDR3 coding sequence is TGCGCCAGCAGCCAAGAAGAAATGGCAAGCAGTCAGCCCCAGCATTTT. Amino acids: CASSQEEMASSQPQHF.

J is TRBJ2-7 and V is TRBV29-1; D is possibly TRBD1 or TRBD2 (6 bases each). V was shortened by 6 bases and J by 5 bases, with 14 bases between the two germline ends. Germline V lookup: CDR1 SQVTM, CDR2 ANQGSEA. The CDR3 is made up of 12 amino acids. The CDR3 region is CSVSEGGNEQYF. For the CDR3, the DNA is TGCAGCGTGTCCGAGGGGGGCAACGAGCAGTACTTC.